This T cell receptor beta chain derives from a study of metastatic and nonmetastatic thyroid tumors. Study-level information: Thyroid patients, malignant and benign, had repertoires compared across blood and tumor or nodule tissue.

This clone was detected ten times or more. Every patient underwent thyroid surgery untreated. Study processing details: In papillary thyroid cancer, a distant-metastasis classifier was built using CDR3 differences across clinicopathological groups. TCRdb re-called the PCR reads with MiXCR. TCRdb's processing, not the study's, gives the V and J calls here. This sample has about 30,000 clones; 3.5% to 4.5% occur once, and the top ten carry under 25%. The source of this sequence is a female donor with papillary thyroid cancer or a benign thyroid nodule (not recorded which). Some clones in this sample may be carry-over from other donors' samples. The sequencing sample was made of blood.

The CDR3 DNA is TGCGCCAGCAGCCTAGATCCTGGGGGATACGAGCAGTACTTC. Translating gives CASSLDPGGYEQYF. V and J are TRBV4-1 and TRBJ2-7, with D perhaps matching TRBD1 or TRBD2 (5 bases each). Trimming pared 4 bases from V and 4 bases from J, leaving 14 bases between. The CDR3 has 14 amino acids. CDR1 and CDR2 from the germline V gene are MGHRA and YSYEKL.